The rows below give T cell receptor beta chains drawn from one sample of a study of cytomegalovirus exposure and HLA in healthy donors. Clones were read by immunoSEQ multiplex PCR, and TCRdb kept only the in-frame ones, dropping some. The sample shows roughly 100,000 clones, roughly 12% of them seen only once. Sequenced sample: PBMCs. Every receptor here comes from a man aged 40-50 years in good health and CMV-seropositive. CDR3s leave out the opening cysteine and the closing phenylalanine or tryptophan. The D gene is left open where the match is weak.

CDR3aa: ASSANRDSRYEQY; j_gene: TRBJ2-7; v_gene: TRBV4-3; d_gene: TRBD1
CDR3aa: ASRPSGSHNEQY; j_gene: TRBJ2-7; v_gene: TRBV2; d_gene: TRBD2
CDR3aa: ASSRDRETGELF; j_gene: TRBJ2-2; v_gene: TRBV19; d_gene: TRBD1
CDR3aa: ASSLGGVVPETQY; j_gene: TRBJ2-5; v_gene: TRBV5-1; d_gene: .
CDR3aa: AWSDTVNTEAF; j_gene: TRBJ1-1; v_gene: TRBV30; d_gene: .
CDR3aa: ASSLSGGDTQY; j_gene: TRBJ2-3; v_gene: TRBV27; d_gene: .
CDR3aa: ASSRTSGVYNEQF; j_gene: TRBJ2-1; v_gene: TRBV5-4; d_gene: TRBD2
CDR3aa: MSSPGSREAF; j_gene: TRBJ1-1; v_gene: TRBV28; d_gene: .
CDR3aa: ASSLGLTRSQETQY; j_gene: TRBJ2-5; v_gene: TRBV18; d_gene: .
CDR3aa: ASSLSGANTGELF; j_gene: TRBJ2-2; v_gene: TRBV11-3; d_gene: .
CDR3aa: ASSLGSGRAAYEQY; j_gene: TRBJ2-7; v_gene: TRBV27; d_gene: TRBD2
CDR3aa: ASSLSTNEKLF; j_gene: TRBJ1-4; v_gene: TRBV7-8; d_gene: .
CDR3aa: ASSVGGAGELF; j_gene: TRBJ2-2; v_gene: TRBV9; d_gene: .
CDR3aa: ASSQNRVGNEKLF; j_gene: TRBJ1-4; v_gene: TRBV28; d_gene: .
CDR3aa: ASSLDRAETQY; j_gene: TRBJ2-5; v_gene: TRBV7-2; d_gene: TRBD1
CDR3aa: ASSPLGATNEKLF; j_gene: TRBJ1-4; v_gene: TRBV7-6; d_gene: .